The rows below give T cell receptor beta chains drawn from one sample of a study of T cell responses to AZD1222 COVID-19 vaccine. The repertoire was sequenced with immunoSEQ multiplex PCR; TCRdb's copy has only in-frame clones and lacks some. The repertoire includes approximately 77,000 clones, under 95% of them detected once, and around 4.5% sits in the top ten. Source: peripheral blood, taken 28 days after the second AZD1222 dose. These receptors were taken from an adult who received the AZD1222 COVID-19 vaccine. CDR3s include the opening cysteine and the closing phenylalanine or tryptophan. The order of the fields is CDR3 DNA, CDR3 protein, V gene, clone size, D gene, J gene. A D gene is named only where the DNA matches it firmly. Part of the rows lack a size; the others show once, few, many or a class for expanded clones.

CDR3 DNA: TGTGCCAGCAGCTTTTCAGGACCGGCCTACAATGAGCAGTTCTTC; CDR3 protein: CASSFSGPAYNEQFF; V gene: TRBV7-9; clone size: once; D gene: -; J gene: TRBJ2-1
CDR3 DNA: TGTGCCAGCAGCCAAGGTGTTGGACTAGACCTCTGGTCTAATGAGCAGTTCTTC; CDR3 protein: CASSQGVGLDLWSNEQFF; V gene: TRBV4-2; clone size: -; D gene: TRBD2; J gene: TRBJ2-1
CDR3 DNA: TGCGCCAGCAGCCAAGGTGAGGGAAGCACTGAAGCTTTCTTT; CDR3 protein: CASSQGEGSTEAFF; V gene: TRBV4-1; clone size: -; D gene: -; J gene: TRBJ1-1
CDR3 DNA: TGTGCCAGCAGGGCTGGGACCGTACCCTACGAGCAGTACTTC; CDR3 protein: CASRAGTVPYEQYF; V gene: TRBV28; clone size: -; D gene: -; J gene: TRBJ2-7
CDR3 DNA: TGCGCCAGCAGTGAGTCGACTGGGCTAGCGGGGCCCCCGAGCACAGATACGCAGTATTTT; CDR3 protein: CASSESTGLAGPPSTDTQYF; V gene: TRBV10-2; clone size: -; D gene: TRBD2; J gene: TRBJ2-3
CDR3 DNA: TGTGCCAGCAGCGTATCCGGGACAGGGAGTCTCAGCTCTGGAAACACCATATATTTT; CDR3 protein: CASSVSGTGSLSSGNTIYF; V gene: TRBV9; clone size: once; D gene: TRBD1; J gene: TRBJ1-3
CDR3 DNA: TGTGCCGTCCCCTTTAGCGGGAGCTCAGATACGCAGTATTTT; CDR3 protein: CAVPFSGSSDTQYF; V gene: TRBV6-5; clone size: -; D gene: TRBD2; J gene: TRBJ2-3
CDR3 DNA: TGTGCCAGCAGCACCCCAACAGGGAACTATGGCTACACCTTC; CDR3 protein: CASSTPTGNYGYTF; V gene: TRBV9; clone size: -; D gene: -; J gene: TRBJ1-2
CDR3 DNA: TGTGCCACCAGTGATTTGGACAGCGGAGAGACCCAGTACTTC; CDR3 protein: CATSDLDSGETQYF; V gene: TRBV24-1; clone size: once; D gene: -; J gene: TRBJ2-5
CDR3 DNA: TGTGCCACCAGCAGAGCCGGGAGGGGCTACACCTTC; CDR3 protein: CATSRAGRGYTF; V gene: TRBV15; clone size: -; D gene: -; J gene: TRBJ1-2
CDR3 DNA: TGTGCCAGCAGCCAGCCGGGGACTGAAGCTTTCTTT; CDR3 protein: CASSQPGTEAFF; V gene: TRBV6-5; clone size: once; D gene: -; J gene: TRBJ1-1
CDR3 DNA: TGTGCCAGCAGCGGAATCAGGGGAACCTACGAGCAGTACTTC; CDR3 protein: CASSGIRGTYEQYF; V gene: TRBV3-1/TRBV3-2; clone size: -; D gene: -; J gene: TRBJ2-7
CDR3 DNA: TGTGCCACCAGTGATCGAGGATCCAGCGAAACCGGGGAGCTGTTTTTT; CDR3 protein: CATSDRGSSETGELFF; V gene: TRBV24-1; clone size: -; D gene: -; J gene: TRBJ2-2
CDR3 DNA: TGTGCCATCAGTGTACTGTCGGGCAGTGTCTTATCCTACGAGCAGTACTTC; CDR3 protein: CAISVLSGSVLSYEQYF; V gene: TRBV10-3; clone size: -; D gene: -; J gene: TRBJ2-7
CDR3 DNA: TGTGCCAGCAGTGAAAGGGCTACGGTGGGCGAAAAACTGTTTTTT; CDR3 protein: CASSERATVGEKLFF; V gene: TRBV6-4; clone size: -; D gene: -; J gene: TRBJ1-4